The clone carrying this T cell receptor beta chain was picked up many times. Its antigen is unidentified. This entry belongs to a study of breast tumors, draining lymph nodes, adjacent tissues. Samples came from axillary lymph nodes draining the breast cancer. Findings and caveats of the study: Data fit most tumor T cells coming from lymph node, expanding in tumor. Tumors had less TCR diversity than lymph nodes, more than nontumor tissue. Tumor and nontumor repertoires were significantly more similar in luminal-like than in basal-like breast cancer.

TCRdb fed the multiplex PCR reads into MiXCR, producing one record per CDR3 protein. Among around 130,000 distinct CDR3 sequences, nearly 20% were seen once, and the ten largest hold roughly 4%. Germline V lookup: CDR1 SEHNR, CDR2 FQNEAQ (reference sequence). The germline V and J ends were trimmed by 3 bases and 10 bases, with 7 bases remaining between them. The CDR3 has 11 residues. The specimen was axillary lymph node tissue. The chain combines TRBV7-9 with TRBJ2-1; TRBD1 might be the D (6 bases). The clonotype was recovered from a female donor with breast cancer. Some clones in this sample may be carry-over from other donors' samples. In nucleotides, the CDR3 is TGTGCCAGCAGCTTTGGGACAGAGCAGTTCTTC. Translation: CASSFGTEQFF.